Following are 10 T cell receptor beta chains from one sample sequenced in a study of CD8 T cells in ankylosing spondylitis (dated by TCRdb to about 2017). Libraries were prepared through 5' RACE. These reads were obtained on an Illumina HiSeq 2500. The public reads were reanalyzed by TCRdb: fastp trimming at Q25, MiXCR alignment, in-frame beta chains only. For every CDR3 protein sequence, its rows merge into one entry that carries the most common genes and DNA. In this sample the table shows 380,000 or so distinct CDR3 sequences, roughly 20% of which occur a single time. About 12% of the sample comes from the top ten. The sample taken for sequencing was blood, either unsorted or a sorted T cell fraction (not recorded which). These receptors originate from a male donor with ankylosing spondylitis or in good health (not recorded which).

The CDR3 nucleotides read TGTGCCAGCAGCCAGGGTATCCAAGAACGGGAGACCCAGTACTTC. It specifies CASSQGIQERETQYF. The V gene is TRBV6-1, the J gene TRBJ2-5; the D gene is possibly TRBD1 (5 bases). CDR3 length equals 15 residues. V dropped 6 bases and J dropped 5 bases, with 19 bases sitting between them. In germline, CDR1 is MNHNS, CDR2 SASEGT.

The chain has TRBV7-2 and TRBJ2-3; the match to TRBD2 covers 12 bases. The CDR3 has 14 residues. In germline, CDR1 is SGHTA, CDR2 FQGNSA. Germline trimming cut 5 bases from V and 6 bases from J; bases unmatched to any gene: 3. This CDR3 reads CASSQTSGGDTQYF. The CDR3 DNA is TGTGCCAGCAGCCAGACTAGCGGGGGTGATACGCAGTATTTT.

This clonotype was recorded at least ten times. This chain connects TRBV20-1 to TRBJ2-1; the D gene is possibly TRBD2 (5 bases). Per germline, CDR1 DFQATT and CDR2 SNEGSKA (reference sequence). The CDR3 length is 13 residues. Trimming pared 1 base from V and 10 bases from J, leaving 14 bases between. This CDR3 reads CSARVERPGEQFF. CDR3 nucleotides: TGCAGTGCTAGAGTAGAGAGACCGGGGGAGCAGTTCTTC.

The chain recombines TRBV5-1 with TRBJ2-7, with TRBD1 identical over 8 bases. The CDR3 spans 15 residues. V dropped 2 bases and J dropped 4; count of bases not matched to a gene: 8. Looked up from germline, CDR1 is SGHRS and CDR2 is YFSETQ. The CDR3: CASSLGQGSRYEQYF. CDR3 sequence (DNA): TGCGCCAGCAGCTTAGGACAGGGAAGTAGGTACGAGCAGTACTTC.

The genes are TRBV10-3 and TRBJ2-3, with D uncertain. Germline V CDR1 and CDR2: ENHRY, SYGVKD. The CDR3 is 16 amino acids. V dropped 0 bases and J dropped 2 bases, with 12 bases sitting between them. The CDR3: CAISESTVSSTDTQYF. CDR3 DNA sequence: TGTGCCATCAGTGAGTCTACAGTCTCCTCCACAGATACGCAGTATTTT.

This clonotype showed up just a few times. The V gene is TRBV20-1, the J gene TRBJ2-7, with 7 bases aligning to TRBD1. Germline CDR1 DFQATT, CDR2 SNEGSKA (reference sequence). With V trimmed by 0 bases and J by 4 bases, 9 bases remained unmatched. This CDR3 is 15 amino acids long. CDR3 bases: TGCAGTGCTAGAGATGGGGACAGTGCTGGGTACGAGCAGTACTTC. It is translated as CSARDGDSAGYEQYF.

The rearrangement uses TRBV2 and TRBJ2-3; the match to TRBD2 covers 8 bases. This CDR3 is 14 amino acids long. Germline V gene data show CDR1 as SNHLY and CDR2 as FYNNEI. V trimming: 9 bases; J trimming: 4 bases; junction bases outside the gene matches: 9. The CDR3 loop reads CARSGGPPPDTQYF. CDR3 bases: TGTGCCAGAAGCGGGGGCCCACCCCCAGATACGCAGTATTTT.

This clonotype was counted only a few times. The chain recombines TRBV27 with TRBJ2-7; TRBD2 matches 11 bases. From germline, CDR1 is MNHEY and CDR2 SMNVEV (reference sequence). V was pared by 8 bases and J by 1 base, with 10 bases of the junction left unmatched. The length of the CDR3 is 16 residues. CDR3 amino acids: CASATSSGGASYEQYF. CDR3 DNA sequence: TGTGCCAGCGCCACAAGTAGCGGGGGGGCGTCCTACGAGCAGTACTTC.

There are many counts of this clonotype. This rearrangement joins TRBV27 to TRBJ2-7; D is ambiguous. The V end lost 3 bases, the J end lost 4 bases, and 13 bases lay between the germline ends. The germline V gene has CDR1 MNHEY and CDR2 SMNVEV (reference sequence). The CDR3 spans 14 residues. CDR3: CASSFWHSIYEQYF. The CDR3 DNA reads TGTGCCAGCAGTTTCTGGCACTCTATATACGAGCAGTACTTC.

This clonotype has a handful of counts. Germline and junction disagree at one end, which may indicate a read error. V is TRBV12-3 or TRBV12-4 and J is TRBJ2-2; 12 bases fit TRBD1. This CDR3 region has 19 residues. Here the CDR3 DNA reads TGTGCCTGCAGGGGAACCGGGACAGGGGGCTTCGTTTTCACCGGGGAGCTGTTTTTT. This translates into CACRGTGTGGFVFTGELFF.